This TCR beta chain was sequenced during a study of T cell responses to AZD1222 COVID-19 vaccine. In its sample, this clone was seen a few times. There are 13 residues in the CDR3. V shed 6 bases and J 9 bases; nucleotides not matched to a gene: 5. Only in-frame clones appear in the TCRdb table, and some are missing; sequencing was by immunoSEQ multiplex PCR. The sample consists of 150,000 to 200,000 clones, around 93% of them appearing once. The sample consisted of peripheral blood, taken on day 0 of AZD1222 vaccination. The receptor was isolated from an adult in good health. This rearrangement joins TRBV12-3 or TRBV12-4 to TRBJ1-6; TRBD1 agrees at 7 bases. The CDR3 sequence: CASRDRQGSPLHF. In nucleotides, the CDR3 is TGTGCCAGCAGAGATCGACAGGGTTCACCCCTCCACTTT.